These 27 T cell receptor beta chains were sequenced from one sample in a study of a mutant IDH1 vaccine in newly diagnosed glioma. Stated time point: baseline, week 1 (first vaccination visit). This sample's treatment: pre-vaccination baseline after standard-of-care therapy. TCRdb's copy holds only in-frame clones and misses some; the assay was immunoSEQ multiplex PCR. The sample includes 50,000 to 65,000 clones, over 60% of them seen just once. The input for sequencing was PBMCs, taken from a glioma patient treated with radiotherapy, temozolomide or both. All receptors derive from a woman in her forties with glioma.

The chain joins TRBV5-1 to TRBJ2-7, with D uncertain. The V end was cut by 1 base, the J end by 9 bases, with 8 bases between. This CDR3 spans 11 amino acids. Germline V gene data show CDR1 as SGHRS and CDR2 as YFSETQ. The DNA for the CDR3 is TGCGCCAGCAGCTTGTCAGTTCGGCAGTACTTC. Its translation: CASSLSVRQYF.

This clone was seen only once. The chain has TRBV7-2 and TRBJ2-5, with D possibly being TRBD2 (5 bases). V was cut by 8 bases and J by 4 bases, with 14 bases left in between. The CDR3 length is 13 residues. Germline loops: CDR1 SGHTA, CDR2 FQGNSA. The CDR3 region is CASSIGRGETQYF. CDR3 coding DNA: TGTGCCAGCTCAATCGGACGGGGAGAGACCCAGTACTTC. Complete variable domain (other parts from reference TRBV7-2 and TRBJ2-5): GAGVSQSPSNKVTEKGKDVELRCDPISGHTALYWYRQSLGQGLEFLIYFQGNSAPDKSGLPSDRFSAERTGGSVSTLTIQRTQQEDSAVYLCASSIGRGETQYFGPGTRLLVL.

The V gene is TRBV2, the J gene TRBJ2-2; a possible D gene is TRBD1 (6 bases). Germline V gene lookup returns CDR1 SNHLY and CDR2 FYNNEI. V lost 9 bases and J lost 6, with 8 bases in between. CDR3 length: 11 amino acids. CDR3 amino acids: CARQGPGELFF. The CDR3 region has the DNA TGTGCCAGGCAGGGGCCCGGGGAGCTGTTTTTT.

This rearrangement joins TRBV19 to TRBJ2-3, with D maybe TRBD1 (6 bases). This CDR3 is built from 15 residues. Germline V gives CDR1 LNHDA, CDR2 SQIVND (reference sequence). Trimming took 6 bases from V and 3 from J, leaving 16 bases between them. The CDR3 region has the DNA TGTGCCAGTAGGGGGGCAGGGAGTGGTACAGATACGCAGTATTTT. It is translated as CASRGAGSGTDTQYF.

The chain combines TRBV25-1 with TRBJ1-2; D remains ambiguous. This CDR3 has 14 amino acids. The germline gives CDR1 MGHDK, CDR2 SYGVNS. V was pared by 0 bases and J by 8 bases, with 13 bases between. The DNA for the CDR3 is TGTGCCAGCAGTGAATACGGCAGCGGTTGGGGCTACACCTTC. It translates to CASSEYGSGWGYTF.

V and J are TRBV27 and TRBJ1-5, with 10 positions matching TRBD1. The CDR3 runs to 20 residues. V shed 5 bases and J 5 bases; nucleotides not matched to a gene: 21. The germline V gene has CDR1 MNHEY and CDR2 SMNVEV (reference sequence). The CDR3 DNA is TGTGCCAGCAGTCCATATATCCCCGGTCCCGACAGGGGGCGCGATCAGCCCCAGCATTTT. The encoded protein is CASSPYIPGPDRGRDQPQHF.

The chain is built from TRBV7-5 and TRBJ2-6; TRBD1, as called in the table, went unchecked against the DNA. TRBV7-5 is reported as a pseudogene. The CDR3 loop spans 16 amino acids. This CDR3 reads CARIFSRQSRANVLTF. Here the CDR3 DNA reads TGTGCCAGAATATTCAGTAGACAAAGTCGGGCCAACGTCCTGACTTTC.

This clone was observed once. This chain's CDR3 is CASTTGESYQPQHF. The CDR3 DNA sequence: TGTGCCAGCACCACCGGGGAAAGTTATCAGCCCCAGCATTTT. The rearrangement uses TRBV6-1 and TRBJ1-5; the D is unclear. This CDR3 has 14 residues. Trimming removed 7 bases at V and 5 bases at J, with 15 bases between. Germline V gene sequence: CDR1 MNHNS, CDR2 SASEGT.

V and J are TRBV15 and TRBJ1-2, with 8 bases fitting TRBD1. V shed 9 bases and J 4 bases; nucleotides not matched to a gene: 7. The CDR3 sequence is 13 residues long. Germline assignment: CDR1 LNHNV and CDR2 YYDKDF (reference sequence). This CDR3 is CATAGGGGYGYTF. CDR3 DNA sequence: TGTGCCACGGCAGGGGGCGGTGGCTATGGCTACACCTTC.

This rearrangement joins TRBV7-9 to TRBJ1-1; maybe TRBD1 (6 bases). The CDR3 sequence is 14 residues long. Germline V gives CDR1 SEHNR, CDR2 FQNEAQ (reference sequence). Between the trimmed V and J ends, which lost 8 bases and 2 bases, there was a span of 15 bases. This CDR3 is CASGGGQLNTEAFF. CDR3 coding DNA: TGTGCCAGCGGCGGGGGACAACTCAACACTGAAGCTTTCTTT.

The chain has TRBV5-6 and TRBJ1-4; weak D call: TRBD1 (5 bases). Deletions cut 2 bases from V and 7 bases from J, with 15 bases between. The CDR3 covers 15 residues. Germline CDR1 and CDR2: SGHDT and YYEEEE. This CDR3 reads CASSFDSSVGEKLFF. CDR3 nucleotides: TGTGCCAGCAGCTTTGACAGCTCAGTGGGTGAAAAACTGTTTTTT.

In regard to this clone: At the DNA level, this CDR3 is encoded by other sequences in the same sample as well. This rearrangement joins TRBV9 to TRBJ1-4; a possible D gene is TRBD1 (6 bases). In germline, CDR1 is SGDLS, CDR2 YYNGEE. Trimming took off 0 bases at V and 4 bases at J, with 7 bases between the two ends. The CDR3 runs to 14 residues. The CDR3, as DNA: TGTGCCAGCAGCGTAGGGACAGTTAATGAAAAACTGTTTTTT. Protein product: CASSVGTVNEKLFF.

V is TRBV6-5 and J is TRBJ1-1; D is undetermined. V lost 6 bases and J lost 4, with 15 bases in between. Germline V gives CDR1 MNHEY, CDR2 SVGAGI. The CDR3 consists of 14 residues. The CDR3 DNA reads as TGTGCCAGCAGACTCGCGGCCGGGAGCACTGAAGCTTTCTTT. It is translated as CASRLAAGSTEAFF.

This clone has just a few counts. CDR3 amino acids: CASSSAEKAFF. CDR3 nucleotide sequence: TGTGCCAGCAGCTCCGCCGAAAAAGCTTTCTTT. The V gene is TRBV16, the J gene TRBJ1-1; D not certain. Trimming removed 5 bases at V and 9 bases at J, with 10 bases between. Germline V lookup: CDR1 KGHSY, CDR2 FQNENV. This CDR3 has 11 amino acids.

V gene TRBV2 combines with J gene TRBJ2-5, with TRBD2 matching 12 bases. Germline V gives CDR1 SNHLY, CDR2 FYNNEI. This CDR3 is 14 amino acids long. V was pared by 8 bases and J by 7 bases, with 8 bases of the junction left unmatched. The CDR3 sequence: CASQTSGGLGTQYF. The CDR3 DNA reads TGTGCCAGCCAAACTAGCGGGGGGCTCGGGACCCAGTACTTC.

For the CDR3, the DNA is TGTGCCTGGGGGACGGCTGAATACGAGCAGTACTTC. This sequence encodes CAWGTAEYEQYF. The chain links TRBV30 to TRBJ2-7; perhaps D is TRBD1 or TRBD2 (5 bases each). The CDR3 has 12 residues. Trimming shortened V by 5 bases and J by 4 bases, and 12 bases separated the two germline ends. Germline lookup yields CDR1 GTSNPN and CDR2 SVGIG (reference sequence).

This clone has just one count. The chain uses TRBV5-8 and TRBJ2-5, with a weak D call TRBD2 (5 bases). V lost 4 bases and J 2 bases, leaving 15 bases between the germline ends. Germline CDR1 reads SGHTS; CDR2 reads YDEGEE. The CDR3 sequence is 15 residues long. In nucleotides, the CDR3 is TGTGCCAGCAGCACTTGGAGGACGGGGCAAGAGACCCAGTACTTC. This translates into CASSTWRTGQETQYF.

In its sample, this clone was seen a few times. CDR3 amino acids: CASSSSRQGTEAFF. The CDR3, as DNA: TGTGCCAGCAGCTCATCCCGACAGGGGACTGAAGCTTTCTTT. The rearrangement links TRBV7-6 to TRBJ1-1; TRBD1 agrees at 8 bases. This CDR3 region has 14 residues. Trimming took 4 bases from V and 5 from J; bases not matched to a gene: 6. Germline CDR1 SGHVS, CDR2 FNYEAQ. Using reference TRBV7-6 and TRBJ1-1 for the parts outside the CDR3, the full variable domain is GAGVSQSPRYKVTKRGQDVALRCDPISGHVSLYWYRQALGQGPEFLTYFNYEAQQDKSGLPNDRFSAERPEGSISTLTIQRTEQRDSAMYRCASSSSRQGTEAFFGQGTRLTVV.

The chain couples TRBV15 to TRBJ1-2; a weak D match, TRBD1 (6 bases). V was shortened by 3 bases and J by 2 bases, with 16 bases between the two germline ends. This CDR3 region has 16 residues. Germline V CDR1 and CDR2: LNHNV, YYDKDF (reference sequence). CDR3 sequence (DNA): TGTGCCACCAGCAGCGGGACATTCAACGGGAACTATGGCTACACCTTC. Amino acids: CATSSGTFNGNYGYTF.

This clone was found a few times. The V call is TRBV11-2, the J call TRBJ2-7; no clear D gene. Trimming took 5 bases from V and 2 from J, leaving 19 bases between them. Germline values: CDR1 SGHAT, CDR2 FQNNGV. This CDR3 has 16 amino acids. CDR3 amino acids: CASSPIGRTATYEQYF. The CDR3 region has the DNA TGTGCCAGCAGCCCCATAGGGCGAACGGCTACCTACGAGCAGTACTTC.

The gene calls are TRBV27 and TRBJ1-2; 8 positions match TRBD1. Per the germline V gene, CDR1 is MNHEY and CDR2 is SMNVEV (reference sequence). Trimming removed 5 bases from V and 4 bases from J; junction bases left unmatched: 9. The CDR3 consists of 15 residues. The DNA for the CDR3 is TGTGCCAGCAGTCTTGGACAGGGTCCCCTCTATGGCTACACCTTC. This gives the protein CASSLGQGPLYGYTF.

The V gene is TRBV6-1, the J gene TRBJ2-1; D tentatively fits TRBD1 or TRBD2 (5 bases each). Trimming removed 5 bases at V and 10 bases at J, with 15 bases between. The CDR3 covers 13 residues. CDR1 and CDR2 (germline): MNHNS, SASEGT. The CDR3 loop is CASSPTLGVEQFF. CDR3 nucleotide sequence: TGTGCCAGCAGTCCTACACTAGGGGTGGAGCAGTTCTTC.

The chain couples TRBV14 to TRBJ2-2; D is unresolved. The V gene's germline CDR1 is SGHDN and CDR2 FVKESK. Trimming cost V 3 bases and J 0 bases, with 14 bases left between them. This CDR3 is built from 17 residues. CDR3 DNA sequence: TGTGCCAGCAGCCAGGACCCCCTAACCGCGAACACCGGGGAGCTGTTTTTT. Amino acid sequence: CASSQDPLTANTGELFF. Combining the CDR3 with reference TRBV14 and TRBJ2-2 gives the whole variable domain EAGVTQFPSHSVIEKGQTVTLRCDPISGHDNLYWYRRVMGKEIKFLLHFVKESKQDESGMPNNRFLAERTGGTYSTLKVQPAELEDSGVYFCASSQDPLTANTGELFFGEGSRLTVL.

Notes on this clone: The sample holds other DNA sequences that translate to the same CDR3. The J gene is TRBJ2-7, the V gene TRBV7-2, with 10 bases that match TRBD1. CDR3 length equals 14 residues. The V segment lost 5 bases and the J segment 1 base; nucleotides outside the gene matches: 2. Germline CDR1 and CDR2: SGHTA and FQGNSA. CDR3 nucleotide sequence: TGTGCCAGCAGCCGGGACAGGGGATCCTACGAGCAGTACTTC. Residues: CASSRDRGSYEQYF. Drawing the rest from reference TRBV7-2 and TRBJ2-7, the complete variable domain is GAGVSQSPSNKVTEKGKDVELRCDPISGHTALYWYRQSLGQGLEFLIYFQGNSAPDKSGLPSDRFSAERTGGSVSTLTIQRTQQEDSAVYLCASSRDRGSYEQYFGPGTRLTVT.

This clone appeared once. This chain uses TRBV30 with TRBJ2-6; D unresolved. CDR3 length: 15 residues. Germline V gene data show CDR1 as GTSNPN and CDR2 as SVGIG (reference sequence). V was cut by 2 bases and J by 2 bases, with 10 bases left in between. The CDR3 here is CAWSTLRTGANVLTF. In DNA, the CDR3 is TGTGCCTGGAGTACCCTAAGAACTGGGGCCAACGTCCTGACTTTC.

This chain joins TRBV7-2 and TRBJ1-2; no clear D gene. The CDR3 runs 13 residues. V was clipped by 0 bases and J by 0 bases, with 2 bases between them. Per the germline V gene, CDR1 is SGHTA and CDR2 is FQGNSA. CDR3 in amino acids: CASSLAANYGYTF. The DNA for the CDR3 is TGTGCCAGCAGCTTAGCGGCTAACTATGGCTACACCTTC. The variable domain in full, with the rest retrieved from reference TRBV7-2 and TRBJ1-2, is GAGVSQSPSNKVTEKGKDVELRCDPISGHTALYWYRQSLGQGLEFLIYFQGNSAPDKSGLPSDRFSAERTGGSVSTLTIQRTQQEDSAVYLCASSLAANYGYTFGSGTRLTVV.

This rearrangement joins TRBV9 to TRBJ2-5; 7 nucleotides align to TRBD2. The CDR3 is 14 amino acids. J gave up 5 bases and V 3 bases, and 7 bases lay outside the gene matches. Germline-derived CDR1 and CDR2 are SGDLS and YYNGEE. CDR3 protein: CASSGKGRGETQYF. Here the CDR3 DNA reads TGTGCCAGCAGCGGGAAGGGGCGGGGGGAGACCCAGTACTTC.